What follows is one T cell receptor beta chain and its context. The antigen is undetermined. The protocol was immunoSEQ multiplex PCR, while the TCRdb copy is restricted to in-frame clones and leaves out a portion. The data hold 300,000 to 500,000 clones, with roughly nine tenths observed a single time. This sample was included in a study of Ad26.COV2.S vaccination and SARS-CoV-2 variants. Study-level information: Ad26.COV2.S, an intramuscular injection, was given once or twice 56 days apart. Notes on the study in general: In TCR breadth and depth analyses, total T cell responses may have been underestimated. Recipients of either vaccine or placebo displayed similar breadth of non-spike TCRs.

Trimming removed 4 bases from V and 4 bases from J, with 20 bases in between. CDR1 is SGHRS, CDR2 YFSETQ, per germline. CDR3 length equals 16 residues. Treatment reported: over 15 received Ad26.COV2.S at low or high dose, single or two shots; 5 received placebo; per-sample allocation not given. Samples were taken on day 63 after the first vaccine or placebo injection. In Boston, the donor was an adult between 18-55 years of age. The sample in question was peripheral blood, obtained in a trial of Ad26.COV2.S vaccine versus placebo. The receptor's source is a person between 18 and 60 years old who received the Ad26.COV2.S COVID-19 vaccine or a placebo. This rearrangement joins TRBV5-1 to TRBJ1-2; TRBD1 might be the D (5 bases). CDR3 in DNA: TGCGCCAGCAGCGCGGTCATGACAGTTCCGTTCTATGGCTACACCTTC. Protein product: CASSAVMTVPFYGYTF. Full variable domain (outside the CDR3, taken from reference TRBV5-1 and TRBJ1-2): KAGVTQTPRYLIKTRGQQVTLSCSPISGHRSVSWYQQTPGQGLQFLFEYFSETQRNKGNFPGRFSGRQFSNSRSEMNVSTLELGDSALYLCASSAVMTVPFYGYTFGSGTRLTVV.